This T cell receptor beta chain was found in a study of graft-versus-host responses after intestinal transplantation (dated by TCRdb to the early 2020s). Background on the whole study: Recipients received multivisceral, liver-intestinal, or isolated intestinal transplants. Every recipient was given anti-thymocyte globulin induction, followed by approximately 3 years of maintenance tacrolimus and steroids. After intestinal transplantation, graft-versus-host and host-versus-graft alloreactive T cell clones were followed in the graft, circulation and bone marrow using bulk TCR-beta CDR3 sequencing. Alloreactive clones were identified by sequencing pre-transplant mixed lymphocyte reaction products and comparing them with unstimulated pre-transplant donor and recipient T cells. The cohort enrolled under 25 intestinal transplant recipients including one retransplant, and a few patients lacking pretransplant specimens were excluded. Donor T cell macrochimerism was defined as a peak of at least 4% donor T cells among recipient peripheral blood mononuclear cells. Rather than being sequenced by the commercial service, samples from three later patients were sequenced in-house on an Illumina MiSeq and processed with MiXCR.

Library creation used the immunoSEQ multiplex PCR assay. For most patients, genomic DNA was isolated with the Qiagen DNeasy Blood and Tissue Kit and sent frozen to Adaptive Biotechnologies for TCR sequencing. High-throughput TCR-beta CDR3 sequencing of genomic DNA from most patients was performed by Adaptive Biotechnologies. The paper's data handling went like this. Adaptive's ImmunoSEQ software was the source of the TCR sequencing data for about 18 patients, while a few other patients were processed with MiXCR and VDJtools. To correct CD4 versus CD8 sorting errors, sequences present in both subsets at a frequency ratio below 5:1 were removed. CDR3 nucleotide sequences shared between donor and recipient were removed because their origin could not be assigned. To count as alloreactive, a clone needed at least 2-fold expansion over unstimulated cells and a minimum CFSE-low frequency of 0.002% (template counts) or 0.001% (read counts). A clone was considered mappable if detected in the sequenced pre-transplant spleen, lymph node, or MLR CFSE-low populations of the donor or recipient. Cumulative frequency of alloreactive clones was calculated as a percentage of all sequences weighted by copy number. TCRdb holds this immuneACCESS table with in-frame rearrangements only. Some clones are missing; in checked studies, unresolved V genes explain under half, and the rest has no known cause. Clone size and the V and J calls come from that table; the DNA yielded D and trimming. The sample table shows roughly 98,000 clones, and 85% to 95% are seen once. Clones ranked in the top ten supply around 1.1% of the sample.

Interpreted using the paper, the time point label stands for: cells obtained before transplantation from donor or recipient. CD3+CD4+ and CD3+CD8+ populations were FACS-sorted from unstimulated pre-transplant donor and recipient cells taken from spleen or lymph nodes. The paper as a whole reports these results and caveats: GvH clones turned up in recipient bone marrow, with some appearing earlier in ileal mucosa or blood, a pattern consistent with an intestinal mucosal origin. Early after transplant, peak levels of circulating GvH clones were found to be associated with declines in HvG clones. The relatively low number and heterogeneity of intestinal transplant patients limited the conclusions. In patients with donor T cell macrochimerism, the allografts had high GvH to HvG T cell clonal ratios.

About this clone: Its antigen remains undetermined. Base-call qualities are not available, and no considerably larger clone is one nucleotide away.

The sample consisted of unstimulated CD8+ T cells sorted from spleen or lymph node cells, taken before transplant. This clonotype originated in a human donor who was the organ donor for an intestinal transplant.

The CDR3 protein sequence reads: CASSPGDYPYEQYF. The sequenced DNA: TGTGCCAGCAGCCCCGGGGACTACCCCTACGAGCAGTACTTC. The chain uses TRBV11-2 and TRBJ2-7, and TRBD2 matches 7 of the central bases. Measured from the cysteine to the phenylalanine, the CDR3 is 14 residues long. Left in the record is the CDR3 DNA by itself, 42 bases read in frame from the first base. V is pruned by 5 bases and J by 2 bases, leaving 6 bases of the junction without a gene match. The germline V gene provides CDR1 SGHAT and CDR2 FQNNGV.